The 19 T cell receptor beta chains given below trace back to one sample, sequenced in a study of Ad26.COV2.S vaccination and SARS-CoV-2 variants. Some clones are missing from TCRdb's copy, which holds only in-frame ones; the method was immunoSEQ multiplex PCR. The sample has hundreds of thousands of clones, roughly 84% seen once. Treatment here: about 20 received Ad26.COV2.S at low or high dose, single or two shots; five or six received placebo; per-sample allocation not given. The study sampled participants on day 63 after the first vaccine or placebo injection. The material was peripheral blood, obtained in a trial of Ad26.COV2.S vaccine versus placebo. The receptors were sampled from a person between 18 and 60 years old who received the Ad26.COV2.S COVID-19 vaccine or a placebo.

The V call is TRBV7-2, the J call TRBJ1-2; D unresolved. The CDR3 contains 16 residues. Germline CDR1 and CDR2: SGHTA and FQGNSA. Trimming took off 5 bases at V and 6 bases at J, with 22 bases between the two ends. CDR3 nucleotide sequence: TGTGCCAGCAGCCGTTACGGACCCTCCTTCCTCGATGGCTACACCTTC. It specifies CASSRYGPSFLDGYTF.

The rearrangement links TRBV12-3 or TRBV12-4 to TRBJ1-1; D uncertain. V was cut by 1 base and J by 11 bases, with 11 bases left in between. This CDR3 spans 12 amino acids. Here the CDR3 DNA reads TGTGCCAGCAGTTTAGTAACGAGTAGGGCTTTCTTT. Translation: CASSLVTSRAFF.

CDR3 DNA sequence: TGTGCCAGCAACGAAGGGCAGAGCAATCAGCCCCAGCATTTT. Translation gives CASNEGQSNQPQHF. The genes are TRBV2 and TRBJ1-5; no clear D gene. Germline-derived CDR1 and CDR2 are SNHLY and FYNNEI. The length of the CDR3 is 14 residues. Trimming stripped 7 bases from V and 1 base from J, with 11 bases between.

In its sample, this clone was seen many times. V usage is TRBV4-1 and J usage is TRBJ2-1, with 7 nucleotides matching TRBD2. This CDR3 region has 17 residues. Per the germline V gene, CDR1 is MGHRA and CDR2 is YSYEKL. J lost 0 bases, V lost 4 bases, and 9 bases had no gene match. The CDR3: CASSRGGIVLSYNEQFF. The CDR3 bases are TGCGCCAGCAGCCGGGGGGGAATTGTTCTCTCCTACAATGAGCAGTTCTTC.

This rearrangement joins TRBV6-4 to TRBJ2-1; D is possibly TRBD2 (5 bases). The CDR3 spans 16 residues. V was shortened by 2 bases and J by 3 bases, with 14 bases between the two germline ends. Per germline, CDR1 MRHNA and CDR2 SNTAGT. The CDR3 region is CASSDTAGLGYNEQFF. CDR3 DNA sequence: TGTGCCAGCAGTGACACGGCGGGCCTAGGCTACAATGAGCAGTTCTTC.

A few counts support this clone. The V gene is TRBV13, the J gene TRBJ2-4; TRBD1 agrees at 7 bases. Unmatched junction bases numbered 11, after V lost 0 bases and J lost 6 bases. The CDR3 spans 17 residues. Germline CDR1 and CDR2: PRHDT and FYEKMQ (reference sequence). The CDR3 sequence: CASSLGPGQQLVNIQYF. CDR3 nucleotide sequence: TGTGCCAGCAGCTTAGGCCCGGGACAGCAGTTGGTAAACATTCAGTACTTC.

The chain carries TRBV14 and TRBJ1-2, with D unclear. The CDR3 spans 13 residues. The germline CDR1 and CDR2 sequences are SGHDN and FVKESK. V lost 0 bases and J lost 4, with 6 bases in between. CDR3 in amino acids: CASSQEGIYGYTF. For the CDR3, the DNA is TGTGCCAGCAGCCAAGAAGGGATCTATGGCTACACCTTC.

The chain couples TRBV30 to TRBJ1-2; D not resolved. V was cut by 0 bases and J by 3 bases, with 8 bases left in between. This CDR3 spans 13 amino acids. Looked up from germline, CDR1 is GTSNPN and CDR2 is SVGIG (reference sequence). Here the CDR3 reads CAWSVRPDYGYTF. CDR3 DNA sequence: TGTGCCTGGAGTGTACGCCCGGACTATGGCTACACCTTC.

This rearrangement joins TRBV7-2 to TRBJ1-2; TRBD1 might be the D (6 bases). Germline V gene data show CDR1 as SGHTA and CDR2 as FQGNSA. The CDR3 extends over 16 amino acids. The ends were cut back, 7 bases at V and 4 bases at J, with 22 bases in the middle. The CDR3 sequence is CASNQPGQQDPYGYTF. For the CDR3, the DNA is TGTGCCAGCAACCAACCGGGACAACAAGATCCCTATGGCTACACCTTC.

CDR3 region: CASSQDVGINIQYF. The CDR3 nucleotides read TGTGCCAGCAGCCAAGATGTGGGGATAAACATTCAGTACTTC. This chain uses TRBV3-1 (or the pseudogene TRBV3-2) with TRBJ2-4; no reliable D call. CDR3 length equals 14 residues. The V end was cut by 0 bases, the J end by 6 bases, with 9 bases between. Germline loops: CDR1 LGHDT, CDR2 YNNKEL (reference sequence).

This clone was recorded a few times. This chain connects TRBV6-6 to TRBJ1-5; TRBD1 is a possible D gene (5 bases). Trimming shortened V by 6 bases and J by 1 base, and 13 bases separated the two germline ends. CDR3 size: 15 residues. Germline CDR1 is MNHNY and CDR2 is SVGAGI (reference sequence). The CDR3 here is CASRGLRESNQPQHF. The CDR3, as DNA: TGTGCCAGCAGGGGACTCAGGGAAAGCAATCAGCCCCAGCATTTT.

The J gene is TRBJ2-1, the V gene TRBV30; maybe TRBD1 (6 bases). Trimming left V 5 bases short and J 0 bases short, with 11 bases between. The CDR3 is made up of 14 amino acids. Germline loops: CDR1 GTSNPN, CDR2 SVGIG (reference sequence). In DNA form, the CDR3 reads TGTGCCTGGCTTAGGGACAACTCCTACAATGAGCAGTTCTTC. It encodes CAWLRDNSYNEQFF.

This chain joins TRBV30 and TRBJ1-1; D gene unclear. Trimming removed 4 bases from V and 0 bases from J, with 3 bases in between. The CDR3 has 11 amino acids. Germline loops: CDR1 GTSNPN, CDR2 SVGIG (reference sequence). DNA for the CDR3: TGTGCCTGGACGTTGAACACTGAAGCTTTCTTT. Protein: CAWTLNTEAFF.

The CDR3 DNA sequence: TGTGCCAGCAGTTTTGCTAGCACAGATACGCAGTATTTT. As protein: CASSFASTDTQYF. The chain recombines TRBV27 with TRBJ2-3, with unresolved D. Trimming removed 3 bases from V and 0 bases from J, with 4 bases in between. CDR1 and CDR2 from the germline V gene are MNHEY and SMNVEV (reference sequence). The CDR3 covers 13 residues.

The gene calls are TRBV20-1 and TRBJ1-1; D is undetermined. Germline CDR1 DFQATT, CDR2 SNEGSKA (reference sequence). This CDR3 contains 14 residues. With 3 bases removed from V and 4 bases from J, the gap between germline ends came to 15 bases. CDR3 region: CSASPRRAGTEAFF. The CDR3 DNA reads as TGCAGTGCTAGTCCCCGGCGGGCGGGCACTGAAGCTTTCTTT.

The chain recombines TRBV6-2 or TRBV6-3 with TRBJ1-1; no definite D call. This CDR3 has 15 amino acids. Germline assignment: CDR1 MNHEY and CDR2 SVGEGT. Trimming removed 0 bases at V and 0 bases at J, with 8 bases between. This CDR3 is CASSYSGPLNTEAFF. Written as DNA, the CDR3 is TGTGCCAGCAGTTACTCAGGGCCTTTGAACACTGAAGCTTTCTTT.

The chain carries TRBV14 and TRBJ2-7; D unresolved. The CDR3 is 11 amino acids. The germline CDR1 and CDR2 sequences are SGHDN and FVKESK. The V end lost 4 bases, the J end lost 6 bases, and 7 bases lay between the germline ends. The CDR3 sequence is CASSLGIEQYF. In DNA, the CDR3 is TGTGCCAGCAGCCTTGGAATCGAGCAGTACTTC.

CDR3 loop: CAIRDSGGSGYGYTF. For the CDR3, the DNA is TGTGCCATCAGGGACTCAGGGGGCTCTGGCTATGGCTACACCTTC. This sequence joins TRBV10-3 and TRBJ1-2; 8 bases are a match to TRBD1. The ends lost 6 bases at V and 4 bases at J; junction bases unmatched: 10. CDR3 length: 15 residues. CDR1 and CDR2 from the germline V gene are ENHRY and SYGVKD.

The V gene is TRBV7-2, the J gene TRBJ1-3; D is perhaps TRBD1 (6 bases). This CDR3 is 17 amino acids long. Germline loops: CDR1 SGHTA, CDR2 FQGNSA. V lost 0 bases, J lost 0 bases, and 12 bases lay in between. CDR3 amino acids: CASSLAQTGFSGNTIYF. The CDR3 DNA sequence: TGTGCCAGCAGCTTAGCGCAAACAGGGTTCTCTGGAAACACCATATATTTT.